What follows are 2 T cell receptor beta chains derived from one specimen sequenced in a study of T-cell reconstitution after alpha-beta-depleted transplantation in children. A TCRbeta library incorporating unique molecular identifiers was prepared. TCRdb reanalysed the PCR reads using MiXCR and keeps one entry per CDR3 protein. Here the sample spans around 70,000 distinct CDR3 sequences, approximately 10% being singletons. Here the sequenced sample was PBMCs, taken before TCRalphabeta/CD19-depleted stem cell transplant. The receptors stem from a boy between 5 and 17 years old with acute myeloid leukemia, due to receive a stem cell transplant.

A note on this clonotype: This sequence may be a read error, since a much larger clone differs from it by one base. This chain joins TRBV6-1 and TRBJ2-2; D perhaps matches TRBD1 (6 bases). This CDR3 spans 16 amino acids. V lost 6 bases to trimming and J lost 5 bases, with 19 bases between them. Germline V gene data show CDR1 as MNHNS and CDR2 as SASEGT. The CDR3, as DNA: TGTGCCAGCAGGCAACAGGGTTTTTGCAGAACCGGGGAGCTGTTTTTT. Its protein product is CASRQQGFCRTGELFF.

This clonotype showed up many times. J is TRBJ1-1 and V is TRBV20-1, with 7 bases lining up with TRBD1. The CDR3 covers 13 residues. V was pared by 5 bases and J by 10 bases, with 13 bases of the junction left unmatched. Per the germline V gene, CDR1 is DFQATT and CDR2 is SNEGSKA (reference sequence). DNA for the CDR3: TGCAGTGCTTCCGGGACAGCGAGAAGCGGAGCTTTCTTT. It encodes CSASGTARSGAFF.